This TCR beta chain was retrieved from a study of shared clonotypes between healthy human individuals. The wider study: For every donor, three CD4 naive, three CD4 memory, two CD8 naive and one CD8 memory plates were used.

Genomic DNA (from each subset) was split evenly across several immunoSEQ plates. TCRdb's table, derived via immunoSEQ multiplex PCR, lists solely in-frame clones and lacks some. This table has roughly 2.5 million clones, around nine tenths appearing once. Donors included only healthy HIV-negative adults lacking recent acute infections or vaccinations. CD4+ cells were split into CD45RA+ naive and CD45RA-negative memory subsets. CDR1 MNHEY and CDR2 SVGAGI come from the germline V gene. The CDR3 totals 15 residues. V lost 5 bases, J lost 5 bases, and 18 bases lay in between. The receptor was isolated from a man younger than 35 in good health. The sample consisted of naive CD4+ T cells sorted from blood. The subset: CD45RA+ positively selected. The chain links TRBV6-5 to TRBJ2-5; either TRBD1 or TRBD2 may supply D (6 bases each). CDR3 DNA sequence: TGTGCCAGCAGTCCCGGAGGGGGGCGGACGGAGACCCAGTACTTC. Translating it yields CASSPGGGRTETQYF.